These 10 T cell receptor beta chains came from one sample sequenced in a study of cytomegalovirus exposure and HLA in healthy donors. Primers: 60 Vbeta forward and 13 Jbeta reverse. Method: immunoSEQ multiplex PCR; TCRdb's copy keeps in-frame clones and lacks some. The sample includes around 120,000 clones, about 74% seen only once; the top ten take approximately 2.5%. Sequenced sample: PBMCs. The receptors were gathered from a woman aged 40 to 50 in good health and CMV-seropositive.

The rearrangement joins TRBV18 to TRBJ1-5; a weak D match, TRBD1 (5 bases). CDR1 and CDR2 from the germline V gene are KGHSH and LQKENI. Deletions cut 4 bases from V and 1 base from J, with 20 bases between. The CDR3 totals 18 residues. CDR3 sequence reads: CASSRGNLGGGSNQPQHF. For the CDR3, the DNA is TGTGCCAGCTCACGCGGAAATCTTGGGGGAGGAAGCAATCAGCCCCAGCATTTT.

This chain connects TRBV19 to TRBJ1-3; 10 bases fit TRBD1. From germline, CDR1 is LNHDA and CDR2 SQIVND (reference sequence). The CDR3 extends over 14 amino acids. The trim removed 3 bases at V and 5 bases at J, leaving 1 base unmatched. The CDR3 DNA reads as TGTGCCAGTAGTATGACAGGGGGCAGAAACACCATATATTTT. Protein: CASSMTGGRNTIYF.

The CDR3 is CASSLGATGFDEQYF. CDR3 sequence (DNA): TGCGCCAGCAGCTTGGGCGCGACAGGGTTCGACGAGCAGTACTTC. The chain employs TRBV5-1 and TRBJ2-7; TRBD1 matches at 7 bases. CDR1 and CDR2 from the germline V gene are SGHRS and YFSETQ. V shed 0 bases and J 5 bases; nucleotides not matched to a gene: 8. The CDR3 extends over 15 amino acids.

The chain couples TRBV5-1 to TRBJ2-7, with a weak D call TRBD2 (7 bases). The CDR3 spans 16 residues. V lost 4 bases and J 2 bases, leaving 19 bases between the germline ends. Germline-derived CDR1 and CDR2 are SGHRS and YFSETQ. The CDR3 region has the DNA TGCGCCAGCAGCAGCGGGACGGCAGGGGCAGCCTACGAGCAGTACTTC. Translation: CASSSGTAGAAYEQYF. Full variable domain (remainder filled in from reference TRBV5-1 and TRBJ2-7): KAGVTQTPRYLIKTRGQQVTLSCSPISGHRSVSWYQQTPGQGLQFLFEYFSETQRNKGNFPGRFSGRQFSNSRSEMNVSTLELGDSALYLCASSSGTAGAAYEQYFGPGTRLTVT.

The V gene is TRBV7-9, the J gene TRBJ1-5; tentatively, D is TRBD1 (6 bases). V was cut by 1 base and J by 7 bases, with 11 bases left in between. Per the germline V gene, CDR1 is SEHNR and CDR2 is FQNEAQ (reference sequence). The CDR3 sequence is 14 residues long. CDR3 region: CASSLDTGRQPQHF. CDR3 nucleotide sequence: TGTGCCAGCAGCTTAGATACAGGGAGACAGCCCCAGCATTTT.

The rearrangement joins TRBV5-1 to TRBJ2-7; 7 bases match TRBD1. The V gene's germline CDR1 is SGHRS and CDR2 YFSETQ. The CDR3 covers 14 residues. Unmatched junction bases numbered 8, after V lost 2 bases and J lost 6 bases. CDR3 residues: CASSFRQGPGEQYF. The CDR3 DNA sequence: TGCGCCAGCAGCTTTCGACAGGGCCCTGGCGAGCAGTACTTC.

This clone occurred once. The rearrangement links TRBV7-8 to TRBJ2-3, with 9 bases matching TRBD2. The CDR3 is 17 amino acids. With 1 base clipped from V and 1 base from J, the junction kept 6 bases outside the gene matches. Germline CDR1 reads SGHVS; CDR2 reads FQNEAQ. The CDR3 loop reads CASSLERLAGRTDTQYF. The DNA of the CDR3 is TGTGCCAGCAGCTTAGAAAGGCTAGCGGGACGCACAGATACGCAGTATTTT.

This sequence joins TRBV7-2 and TRBJ1-1; no definite D call. This CDR3 is 15 amino acids long. From germline, CDR1 is SGHTA and CDR2 FQGNSA. Trimming pared 0 bases from V and 4 bases from J, leaving 12 bases between. The CDR3 here is CASSLAKRAPTEAFF. The CDR3 nucleotides are TGTGCCAGCAGCTTAGCGAAGAGGGCGCCCACTGAAGCTTTCTTT. Filled out from reference TRBV7-2 and TRBJ1-1, the complete variable domain reads GAGVSQSPSNKVTEKGKDVELRCDPISGHTALYWYRQSLGQGLEFLIYFQGNSAPDKSGLPSDRFSAERTGGSVSTLTIQRTQQEDSAVYLCASSLAKRAPTEAFFGQGTRLTVV.

In its sample, this clone was seen once. V and J are TRBV6-4 and TRBJ2-2; unclear D gene. V was pared by 3 bases and J by 5 bases, with 7 bases between. This CDR3 is built from 13 residues. The germline gives CDR1 MRHNA, CDR2 SNTAGT. CDR3 DNA: TGTGCCAGCAGTGAGTCTAGGACCGGGGAGCTGTTTTTT. It yields the protein CASSESRTGELFF.

The genes are TRBV10-3 and TRBJ1-5; D is ambiguous. CDR1 ENHRY and CDR2 SYGVKD come from the germline V gene. This CDR3 is 13 amino acids long. Trimming cost V 0 bases and J 5 bases, with 5 bases left between them. DNA for the CDR3: TGTGCCATCAGTGAGTCGCCGGATCAGCCCCAGCATTTT. Its protein product is CAISESPDQPQHF.